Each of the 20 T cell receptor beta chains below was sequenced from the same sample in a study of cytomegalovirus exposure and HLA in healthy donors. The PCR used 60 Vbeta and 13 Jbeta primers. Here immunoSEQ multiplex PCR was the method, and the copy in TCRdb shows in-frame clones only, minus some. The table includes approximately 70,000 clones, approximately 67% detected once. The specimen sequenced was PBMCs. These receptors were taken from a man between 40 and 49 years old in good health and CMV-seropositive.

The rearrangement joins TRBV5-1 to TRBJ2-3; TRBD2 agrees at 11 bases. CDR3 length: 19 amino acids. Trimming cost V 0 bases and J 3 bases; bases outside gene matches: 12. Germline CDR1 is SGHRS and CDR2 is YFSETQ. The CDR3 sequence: CASSLVAGRLAGTTDTQYF. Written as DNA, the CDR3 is TGCGCCAGCAGCTTGGTGGCAGGCCGACTAGCGGGAACTACAGATACGCAGTATTTT. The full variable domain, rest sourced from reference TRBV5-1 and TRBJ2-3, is KAGVTQTPRYLIKTRGQQVTLSCSPISGHRSVSWYQQTPGQGLQFLFEYFSETQRNKGNFPGRFSGRQFSNSRSEMNVSTLELGDSALYLCASSLVAGRLAGTTDTQYFGPGTRLTVL.

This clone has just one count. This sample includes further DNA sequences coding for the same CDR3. CDR3 in DNA: TGTGCCAGCAGCCCCGACAGGAACTATGGCTACACCTTC. Translation gives CASSPDRNYGYTF. The chain carries TRBV5-6 and TRBJ1-2, with D perhaps TRBD1 (6 bases). Germline loops: CDR1 SGHDT, CDR2 YYEEEE. Trimming pared 4 bases from V and 2 bases from J, leaving 9 bases between. The CDR3 totals 13 residues.

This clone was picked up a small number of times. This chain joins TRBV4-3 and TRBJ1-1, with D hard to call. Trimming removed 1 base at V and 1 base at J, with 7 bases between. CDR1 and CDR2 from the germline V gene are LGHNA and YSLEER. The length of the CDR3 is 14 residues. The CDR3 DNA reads TGCGCCAGCAGCCAAGGAGCAGGGAACACTGAAGCTTTCTTT. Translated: CASSQGAGNTEAFF.

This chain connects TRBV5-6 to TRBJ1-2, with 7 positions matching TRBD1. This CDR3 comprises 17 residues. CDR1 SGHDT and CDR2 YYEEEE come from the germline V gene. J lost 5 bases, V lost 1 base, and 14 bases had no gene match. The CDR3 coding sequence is TGTGCCAGCAGCTTGTTGGCAGGGGGATATGTTACTTATGGCTACACCTTC. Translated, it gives CASSLLAGGYVTYGYTF.

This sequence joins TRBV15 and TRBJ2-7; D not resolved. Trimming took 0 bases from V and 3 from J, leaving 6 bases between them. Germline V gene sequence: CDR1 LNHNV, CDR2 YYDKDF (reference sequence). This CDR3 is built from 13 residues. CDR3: CATSRDRGYEQYF. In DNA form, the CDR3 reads TGTGCCACCAGCAGAGATCGAGGCTACGAGCAGTACTTC.

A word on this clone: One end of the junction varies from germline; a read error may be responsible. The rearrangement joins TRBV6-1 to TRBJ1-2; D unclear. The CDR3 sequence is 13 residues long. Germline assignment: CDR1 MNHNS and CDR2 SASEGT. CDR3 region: CASSDTLGDGYPF. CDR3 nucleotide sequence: TGTGCCAGCAGTGACACCCTGGGAGATGGCTACCCCTTC.

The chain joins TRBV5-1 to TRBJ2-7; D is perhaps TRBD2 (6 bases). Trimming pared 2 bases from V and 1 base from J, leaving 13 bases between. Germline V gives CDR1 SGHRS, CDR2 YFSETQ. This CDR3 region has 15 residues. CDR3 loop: CASSFGGSGSYEQYF. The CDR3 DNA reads TGCGCCAGCAGCTTCGGGGGTTCGGGATCCTACGAGCAGTACTTC.

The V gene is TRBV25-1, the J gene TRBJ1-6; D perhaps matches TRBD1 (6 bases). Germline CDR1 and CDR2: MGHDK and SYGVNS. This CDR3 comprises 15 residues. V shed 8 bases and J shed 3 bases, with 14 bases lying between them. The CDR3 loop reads CASSGGQFYNSPLHF. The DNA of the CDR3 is TGTGCCAGCTCGGGGGGGCAGTTCTATAATTCACCCCTCCACTTT.

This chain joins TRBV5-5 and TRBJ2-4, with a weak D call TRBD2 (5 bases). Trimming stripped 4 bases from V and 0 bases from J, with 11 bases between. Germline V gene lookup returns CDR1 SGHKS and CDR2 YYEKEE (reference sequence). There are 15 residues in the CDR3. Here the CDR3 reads CASSPDGVAKNIQYF. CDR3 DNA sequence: TGTGCCAGCAGCCCGGACGGGGTAGCCAAAAACATTCAGTACTTC.

The DNA of the CDR3 is TGTGCCAGCAGTTTAGCAGGGCTACGCCAGCCCCAGCATTTT. It yields the protein CASSLAGLRQPQHF. This rearrangement joins TRBV28 to TRBJ1-5; possibly TRBD1 for D (5 bases). The germline V gene encodes CDR1 MDHEN and CDR2 SYDVKM. Between the trimmed V and J ends, which lost 2 bases and 7 bases, there was a span of 12 bases. The CDR3 extends over 14 amino acids.

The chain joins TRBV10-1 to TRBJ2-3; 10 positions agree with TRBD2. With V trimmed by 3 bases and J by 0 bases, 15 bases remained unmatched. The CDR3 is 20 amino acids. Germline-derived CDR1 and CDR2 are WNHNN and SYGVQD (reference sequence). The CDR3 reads CASSDGEREGREDSTDTQYF. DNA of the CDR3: TGCGCCAGCAGTGACGGTGAGCGGGAGGGCCGGGAAGACAGCACAGATACGCAGTATTTT.

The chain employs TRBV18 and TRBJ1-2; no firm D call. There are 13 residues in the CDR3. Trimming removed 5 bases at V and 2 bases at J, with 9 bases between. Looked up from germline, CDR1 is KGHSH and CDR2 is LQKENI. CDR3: CASSTDKNYGYTF. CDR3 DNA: TGTGCCAGCTCAACAGACAAGAACTATGGCTACACCTTC. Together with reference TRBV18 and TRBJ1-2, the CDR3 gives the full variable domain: NAGVMQNPRHLVRRRGQEARLRCSPMKGHSHVYWYRQLPEEGLKFMVYLQKENIIDESGMPKERFSAEFPKEGPSILRIQQVVRGDSAAYFCASSTDKNYGYTFGSGTRLTVV.

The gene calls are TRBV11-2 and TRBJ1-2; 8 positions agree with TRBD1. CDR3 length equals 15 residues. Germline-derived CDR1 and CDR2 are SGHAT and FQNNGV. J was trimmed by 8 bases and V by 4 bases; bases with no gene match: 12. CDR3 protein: CASSSLSRGRGGYTF. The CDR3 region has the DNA TGTGCCAGCAGCTCCCTGAGCAGGGGGCGAGGGGGCTACACCTTC.

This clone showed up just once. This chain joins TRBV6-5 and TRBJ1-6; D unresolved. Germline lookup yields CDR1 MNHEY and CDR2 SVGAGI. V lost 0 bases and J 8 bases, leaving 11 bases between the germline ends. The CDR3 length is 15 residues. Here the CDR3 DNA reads TGTGCCAGCAGTTACTCCTACGGGGAGCATTCACCCCTCCACTTT. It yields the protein CASSYSYGEHSPLHF.

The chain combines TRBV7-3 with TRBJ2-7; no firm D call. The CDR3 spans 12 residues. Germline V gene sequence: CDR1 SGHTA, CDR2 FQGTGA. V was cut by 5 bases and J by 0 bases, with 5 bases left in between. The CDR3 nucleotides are TGTGCCAGCAGCCCGAGCTCCTACGAGCAGTACTTC. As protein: CASSPSSYEQYF.

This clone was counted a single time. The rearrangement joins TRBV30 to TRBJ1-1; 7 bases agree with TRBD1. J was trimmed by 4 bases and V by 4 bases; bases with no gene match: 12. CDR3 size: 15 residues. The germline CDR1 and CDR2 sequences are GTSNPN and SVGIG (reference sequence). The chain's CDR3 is CAWISNRGRGTEAFF. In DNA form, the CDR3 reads TGTGCCTGGATCTCGAACAGGGGTCGGGGCACTGAAGCTTTCTTT.

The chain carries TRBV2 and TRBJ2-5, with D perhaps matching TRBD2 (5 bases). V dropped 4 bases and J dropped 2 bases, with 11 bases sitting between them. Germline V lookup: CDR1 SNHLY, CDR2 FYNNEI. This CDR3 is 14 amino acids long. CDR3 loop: CASSVGGSQETQYF. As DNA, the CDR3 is TGTGCCAGCAGTGTTGGAGGCAGTCAAGAGACCCAGTACTTC.

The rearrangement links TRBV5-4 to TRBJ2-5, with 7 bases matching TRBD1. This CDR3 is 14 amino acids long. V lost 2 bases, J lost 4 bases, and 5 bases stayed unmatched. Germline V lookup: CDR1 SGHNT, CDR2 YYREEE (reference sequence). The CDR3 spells CASSFPGGGETQYF. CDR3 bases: TGTGCCAGCAGCTTTCCAGGGGGTGGAGAGACCCAGTACTTC.

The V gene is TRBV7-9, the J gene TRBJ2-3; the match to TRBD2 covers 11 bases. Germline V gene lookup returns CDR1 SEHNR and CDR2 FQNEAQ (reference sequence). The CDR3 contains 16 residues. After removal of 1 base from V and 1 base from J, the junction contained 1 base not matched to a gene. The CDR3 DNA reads TGTGCCAGCAGCTTAGTAGCGGGGGGGGGCACAGATACGCAGTATTTT. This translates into CASSLVAGGGTDTQYF. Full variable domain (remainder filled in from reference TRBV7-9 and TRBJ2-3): DTGVSQNPRHKITKRGQNVTFRCDPISEHNRLYWYRQTLGQGPEFLTYFQNEAQLEKSRLLSDRFSAERPKGSFSTLEIQRTEQGDSAMYLCASSLVAGGGTDTQYFGPGTRLTVL.

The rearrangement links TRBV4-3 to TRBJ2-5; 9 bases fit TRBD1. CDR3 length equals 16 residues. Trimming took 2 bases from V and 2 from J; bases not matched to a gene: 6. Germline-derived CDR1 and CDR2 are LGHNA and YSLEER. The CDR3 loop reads CASSQLGQGKQETQYF. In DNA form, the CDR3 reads TGCGCCAGCAGCCAACTAGGACAGGGGAAGCAAGAGACCCAGTACTTC.